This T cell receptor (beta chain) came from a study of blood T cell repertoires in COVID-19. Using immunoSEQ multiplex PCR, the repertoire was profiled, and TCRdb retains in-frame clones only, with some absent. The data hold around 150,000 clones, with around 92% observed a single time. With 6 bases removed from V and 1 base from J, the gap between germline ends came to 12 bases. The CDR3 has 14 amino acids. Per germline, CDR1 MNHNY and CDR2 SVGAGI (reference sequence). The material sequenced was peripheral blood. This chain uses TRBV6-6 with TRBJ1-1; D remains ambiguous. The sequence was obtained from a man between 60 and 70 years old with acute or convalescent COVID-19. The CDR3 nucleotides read TGTGCCAGCAGCCCGGGGTCGGGGAACACTGAAGCTTTCTTT. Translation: CASSPGSGNTEAFF.